This T cell receptor beta chain comes out of a study of blood T cell repertoires in COVID-19. At the level of the study: T cells, B-cell-depleted T cells, or PBMCs provided the cDNA or gDNA that served as material.

Under the authors' procedure: Nucleated cell number was recorded as an estimate derived from reference gene primer amplification. Assay: immunoSEQ multiplex PCR; the TCRdb copy retains only in-frame clones and omits some. V, J and clone size are taken as reported in that table, and D and trimming were inferred from the DNA itself. Among roughly 100,000 clones, 70% to 80% were seen once, and the ten largest hold over 7.5%. Germline V lookup: CDR1 MDHEN, CDR2 SYDVKM. The CDR3 consists of 16 residues. V lost 2 bases, J lost 6 bases, and 5 bases stayed unmatched. Material: peripheral blood. The clonotype originates from a man between 60 and 75 years old with active or convalescent COVID-19. This chain links TRBV28 with TRBJ2-3, with TRBD2 matching 13 bases. This CDR3 reads CASSLGLGLAGDTQYF. Here the CDR3 DNA reads TGTGCCAGCAGTTTAGGCTTGGGACTAGCGGGGGATACGCAGTATTTT.